This T cell receptor beta chain was found in a study of human T cells and chemical hapten exposure (dated by TCRdb to about 2021). About the full investigation: For sensitization, 2% DPC in acetone was applied to a 2 cm by 2 cm area of upper inner arm skin. Patients additionally received weekly therapeutic DPC doses to the scalp throughout the roughly 23-week study period. Patch testing on the upper back used Finn chambers containing 0.01% DPC, with scoring done after 6 days according to International Contact Dermatitis Research Group standards. The patient cohort, mostly female, included alopecia areata with under or over 50% scalp involvement, alopecia totalis and alopecia universalis. Libraries were pooled for sequencing, and variation in per-sample TCR yields was attributed mainly to small differences in library volumes within the pool. In alopecia patients, the study followed how the peripheral blood TCR repertoire changed in vivo over primary and secondary sensitization to diphenylcyclopropenone (DPC), a hapten. Blood samples were taken from patients before sensitization (week 0) and at 2, 6 and about 24 weeks after DPC sensitization. For TCR sequencing, blood came from some 31 alopecia patients at anywhere from one to four time points (pre-sensitization, 2, 6 and 24 weeks).

Paper-wide results and their limitations: All patients had alopecia, a presumed autoimmune disease, so their immune response might differ from that of healthy individuals. Repeated subsampling changed both the strength of the expansion versus patch-test correlation and the threshold at which the correlation became significant. Compared with pre-sensitization or healthy control sets, expanded TCRs formed significantly more large CDR3 similarity clusters, which is consistent with antigen-driven responses. DPC sensitization did not change the number of TCRs with a frequency above 1 in 1000, and there was no evidence of changes in global repertoire structure. Patch test score correlated positively with the number of PT1 expanded TCRs, reaching significance at thresholds 8, 16 and 32 but not at 4.

What this sample's time point label stands for: patch test 2, 6 weeks after DPC sensitization. Sample treatment or condition, as interpreted from the label and publication: therapeutic diphenylcyclopropenone sensitization with weekly scalp DPC. Blood at each patch-test visit was drawn before the patch test was applied. To be eligible, patients had to be aged 18 to 70, diagnosed with alopecia and judged suitable for DPC therapy, while pregnant patients were excluded. Unfractionated whole blood was collected in Tempus Blood RNA tubes, and total RNA was extracted from that blood. This clonotype was counted between two and nine times. What antigen it recognizes has not been identified. No base-level quality is on record; no much larger clone is a single base apart. The germline V and J ends show losses of 8 bases and 5 bases respectively, and no gene match explains 14 bases of the junction. The germline V gene sets CDR1 to SGHVS and CDR2 to FNYEAQ. Spanning cysteine to phenylalanine, the CDR3 consists of 15 amino acids. CDR3 DNA is the only sequence kept; it has 45 bases, read in frame from the first base.

The protocol used for the library was RACE. The sequencer listed for this sample is NextSeq 500. During library preparation, unique molecular identifiers were attached to individual cDNA molecules so that TCRs could be counted quantitatively and reproducibly. Both TCR alpha and TCR beta chains were sequenced from each blood RNA sample. Under the source paper's analysis protocol: Samples had a median of around 92,000 TCRs, with a range from roughly 20,000 to 690,600. V, J and CDR3 annotation of the TCR reads was carried out using the Decombinator software suite. To make PS versus PT1 abundance plots, every sample was subsampled to the same number of TCRs (28,000). TCRs were defined as expanded if absent before sensitization and observed at least eight times at the 2-week time point. In-frame beta chains were kept once TCRdb had trimmed the public reads at Q25 with fastp and called clones with MiXCR. Rows matching on CDR3 protein sequence are summarized as one entry with the most common DNA and genes. It is TCRdb's table, rather than the study itself, that gives the V and J calls and clone size. Counted in this sample were under 450,000 distinct CDR3 sequences; roughly 6.3% of them appeared once. Of the sample, under 7% is held by the ten largest clones.

This sequence was found in a woman aged 18-29 years with alopecia areata. Some clones in this sample may be carry-over from other donors' samples. The sample consisted of whole blood, taken in connection with sensitization to the hapten diphenylcyclopropenone (DPC). The rearranged chain carries TRBV7-6 and TRBJ1-1, with TRBD1 matching 7 junction bases. The base sequence is TGTGCCAGCCTAGGGGACAACCAGGGGGGTACTGAAGCTTTCTTT. This is translated as CASLGDNQGGTEAFF.